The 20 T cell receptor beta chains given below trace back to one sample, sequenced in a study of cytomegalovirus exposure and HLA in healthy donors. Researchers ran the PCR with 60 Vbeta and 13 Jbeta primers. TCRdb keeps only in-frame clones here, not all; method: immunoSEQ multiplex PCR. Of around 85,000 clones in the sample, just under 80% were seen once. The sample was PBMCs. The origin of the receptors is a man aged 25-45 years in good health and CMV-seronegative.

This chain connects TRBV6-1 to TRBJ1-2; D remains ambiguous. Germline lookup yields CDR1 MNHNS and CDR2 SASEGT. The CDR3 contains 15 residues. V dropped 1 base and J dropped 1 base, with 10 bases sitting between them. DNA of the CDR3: TGTGCCAGCAGTGAAGTCGGCGGATTTAACTATGGCTACACCTTC. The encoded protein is CASSEVGGFNYGYTF.

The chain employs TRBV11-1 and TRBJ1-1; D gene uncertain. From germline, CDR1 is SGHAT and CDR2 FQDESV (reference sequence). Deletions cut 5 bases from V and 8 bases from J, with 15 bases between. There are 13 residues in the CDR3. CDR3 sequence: CASSTQRVSEAFF. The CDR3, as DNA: TGTGCCAGCAGCACCCAGAGGGTTTCCGAAGCTTTCTTT.

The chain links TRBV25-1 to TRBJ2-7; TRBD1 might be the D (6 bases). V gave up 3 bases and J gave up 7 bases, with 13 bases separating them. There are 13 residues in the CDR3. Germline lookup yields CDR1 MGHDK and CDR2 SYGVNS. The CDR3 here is CASSERQAREQYF. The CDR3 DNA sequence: TGTGCCAGCAGTGAGAGACAGGCTCGGGAGCAGTACTTC.

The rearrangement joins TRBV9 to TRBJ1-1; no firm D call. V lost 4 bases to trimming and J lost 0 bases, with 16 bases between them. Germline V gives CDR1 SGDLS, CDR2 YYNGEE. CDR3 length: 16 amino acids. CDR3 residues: CASSSPGIGVNTEAFF. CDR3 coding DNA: TGTGCCAGCAGCTCCCCCGGGATCGGGGTGAACACTGAAGCTTTCTTT.

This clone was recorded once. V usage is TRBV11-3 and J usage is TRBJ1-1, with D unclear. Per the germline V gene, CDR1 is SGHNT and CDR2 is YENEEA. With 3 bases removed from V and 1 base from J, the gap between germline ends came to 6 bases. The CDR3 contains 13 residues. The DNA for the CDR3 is TGTGCCAGCAGCTTCTGGCAGAACACTGAAGCTTTCTTT. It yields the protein CASSFWQNTEAFF.

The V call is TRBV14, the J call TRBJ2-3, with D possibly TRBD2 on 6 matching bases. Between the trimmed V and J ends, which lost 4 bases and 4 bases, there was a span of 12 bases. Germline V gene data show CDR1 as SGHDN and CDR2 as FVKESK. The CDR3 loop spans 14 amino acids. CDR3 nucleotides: TGTGCCAGCAGCCGACGACTAGTCGCAGATACGCAGTATTTT. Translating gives CASSRRLVADTQYF.

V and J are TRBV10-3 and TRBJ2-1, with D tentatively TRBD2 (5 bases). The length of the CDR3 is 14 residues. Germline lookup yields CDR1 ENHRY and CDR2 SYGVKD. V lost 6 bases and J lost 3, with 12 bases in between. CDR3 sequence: CAISSSIHYNEQFF. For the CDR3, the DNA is TGTGCCATCAGCTCTAGCATACACTACAATGAGCAGTTCTTC.

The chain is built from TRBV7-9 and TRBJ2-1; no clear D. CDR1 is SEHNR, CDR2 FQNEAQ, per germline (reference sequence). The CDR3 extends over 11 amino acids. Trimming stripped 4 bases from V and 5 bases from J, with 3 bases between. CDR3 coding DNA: TGTGCCAGCAGCTCTAACAATGAGCAGTTCTTC. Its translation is CASSSNNEQFF.

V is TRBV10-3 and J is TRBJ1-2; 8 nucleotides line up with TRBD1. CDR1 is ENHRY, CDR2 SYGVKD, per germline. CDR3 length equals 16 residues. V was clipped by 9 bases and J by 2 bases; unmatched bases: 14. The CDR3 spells CAISRPGTGSNYGYTF. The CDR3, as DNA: TGTGCCATTAGTAGGCCCGGGACAGGTTCGAACTATGGCTACACCTTC.

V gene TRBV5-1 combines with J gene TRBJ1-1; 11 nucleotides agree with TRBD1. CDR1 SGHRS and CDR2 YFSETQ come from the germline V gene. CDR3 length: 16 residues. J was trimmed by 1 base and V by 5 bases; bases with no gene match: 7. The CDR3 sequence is CASSRGQGAGNTEAFF. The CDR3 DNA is TGCGCCAGCAGTCGCGGACAGGGGGCAGGGAACACTGAAGCTTTCTTT.

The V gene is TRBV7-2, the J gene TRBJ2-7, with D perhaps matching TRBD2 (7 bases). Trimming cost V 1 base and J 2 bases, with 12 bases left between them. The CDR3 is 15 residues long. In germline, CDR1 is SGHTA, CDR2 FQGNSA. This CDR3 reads CASSLEGGAPYEQYF. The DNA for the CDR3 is TGTGCCAGCAGCTTAGAGGGGGGGGCCCCCTACGAGCAGTACTTC.

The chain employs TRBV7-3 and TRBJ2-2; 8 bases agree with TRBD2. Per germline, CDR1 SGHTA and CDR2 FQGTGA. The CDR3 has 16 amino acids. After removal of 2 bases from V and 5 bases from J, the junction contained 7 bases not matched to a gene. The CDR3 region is CASSLPRGGLTGELFF. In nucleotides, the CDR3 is TGTGCCAGCAGCTTACCCCGGGGGGGCTTGACCGGGGAGCTGTTTTTT.

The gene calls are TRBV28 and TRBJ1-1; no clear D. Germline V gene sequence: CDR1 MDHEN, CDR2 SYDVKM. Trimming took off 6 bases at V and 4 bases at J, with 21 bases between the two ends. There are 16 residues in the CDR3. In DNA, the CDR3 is TGTGCCAGCAGAACCGAAAAGCTTGTACGGGGCACTGAAGCTTTCTTT. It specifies CASRTEKLVRGTEAFF.

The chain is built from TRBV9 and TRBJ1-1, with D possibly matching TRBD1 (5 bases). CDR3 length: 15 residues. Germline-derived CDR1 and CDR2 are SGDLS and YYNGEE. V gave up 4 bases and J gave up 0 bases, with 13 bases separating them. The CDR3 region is CASSRGEEMNTEAFF. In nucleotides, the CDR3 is TGTGCCAGCAGCCGAGGGGAGGAAATGAACACTGAAGCTTTCTTT.

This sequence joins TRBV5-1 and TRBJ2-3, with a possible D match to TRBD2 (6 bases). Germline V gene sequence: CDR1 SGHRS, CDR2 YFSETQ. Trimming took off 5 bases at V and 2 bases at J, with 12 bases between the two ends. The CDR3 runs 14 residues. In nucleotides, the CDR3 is TGCGCCAGCAGGGGCGGGGCAGCCACAGATACGCAGTATTTT. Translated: CASRGGAATDTQYF. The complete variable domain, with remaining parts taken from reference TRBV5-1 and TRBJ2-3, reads KAGVTQTPRYLIKTRGQQVTLSCSPISGHRSVSWYQQTPGQGLQFLFEYFSETQRNKGNFPGRFSGRQFSNSRSEMNVSTLELGDSALYLCASRGGAATDTQYFGPGTRLTVL.

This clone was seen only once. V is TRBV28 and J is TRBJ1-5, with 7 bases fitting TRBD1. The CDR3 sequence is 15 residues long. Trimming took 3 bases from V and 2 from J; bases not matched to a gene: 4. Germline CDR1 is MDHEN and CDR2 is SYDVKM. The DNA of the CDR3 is TGTGCCAGCAGTTTCAGGGGGATCGGCAATCAGCCCCAGCATTTT. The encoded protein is CASSFRGIGNQPQHF.

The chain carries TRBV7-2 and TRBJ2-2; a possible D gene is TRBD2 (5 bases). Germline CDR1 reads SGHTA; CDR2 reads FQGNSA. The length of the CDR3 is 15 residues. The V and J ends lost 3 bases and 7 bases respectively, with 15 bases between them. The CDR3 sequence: CASSFYLNSGGELFF. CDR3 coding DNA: TGTGCCAGCAGCTTTTACCTTAACAGCGGCGGGGAGCTGTTTTTT.

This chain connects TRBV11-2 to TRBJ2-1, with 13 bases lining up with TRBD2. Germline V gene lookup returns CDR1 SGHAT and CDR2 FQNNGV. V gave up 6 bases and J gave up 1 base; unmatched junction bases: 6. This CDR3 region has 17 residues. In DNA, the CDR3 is TGTGCCAGCAGTCCTGGACTAGCGGGAGCATCCTACAATGAGCAGTTCTTC. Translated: CASSPGLAGASYNEQFF.

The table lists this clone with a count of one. CDR3 sequence (DNA): TGCGCCAGCAGCCCTCAGGGGGGACTGATCTCTGGGGCCAACGTCCTGACTTTC. This encodes CASSPQGGLISGANVLTF. The chain uses TRBV4-1 and TRBJ2-6, with D possibly matching TRBD1 (7 bases). The germline V gene encodes CDR1 MGHRA and CDR2 YSYEKL. V was clipped by 4 bases and J by 0 bases, with 16 bases between them. The CDR3 contains 18 residues.

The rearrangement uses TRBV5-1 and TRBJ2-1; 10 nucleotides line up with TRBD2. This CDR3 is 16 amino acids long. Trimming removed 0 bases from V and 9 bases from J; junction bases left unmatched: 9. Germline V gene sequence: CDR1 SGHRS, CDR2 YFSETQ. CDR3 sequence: CASSLGPSGSGGEQFF. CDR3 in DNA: TGCGCCAGCAGCTTGGGCCCTAGCGGGAGTGGGGGTGAGCAGTTCTTC. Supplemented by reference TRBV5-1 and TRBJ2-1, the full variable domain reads KAGVTQTPRYLIKTRGQQVTLSCSPISGHRSVSWYQQTPGQGLQFLFEYFSETQRNKGNFPGRFSGRQFSNSRSEMNVSTLELGDSALYLCASSLGPSGSGGEQFFGPGTRLTVL.